The 9 T cell receptor beta chains given below trace back to one sample, sequenced in a study of persistence of HIV-infected CD4 T cells. Anti-CD3/anti-CD28 beads served as a nonspecific positive control stimulus. Sorting selected CD4+ T cells upregulating both CD40 ligand and CD69. These TCRs' antigens remain unknown. The immunoSEQ assay was version 4, run in survey mode. Produced via immunoSEQ multiplex PCR; TCRdb's table is partial and in-frame only. The repertoire holds tens of thousands of clones, with about 87% as singletons. Source: CD4+ T cells sorted from PBMCs after roughly 18-hour stimulation, taken from a patient who received antiretroviral therapy. The receptor set was obtained from an adult woman with HIV who was CMV-seropositive.

The genes are TRBV30 and TRBJ1-4; perhaps TRBD1 as D (6 bases). Germline V CDR1 and CDR2: GTSNPN, SVGIG (reference sequence). V was pared by 3 bases and J by 5 bases, with 10 bases between. This CDR3 comprises 13 residues. DNA of the CDR3: TGTGCCTGGAGCGACAGGTCCAATGAAAAACTGTTTTTT. Translated: CAWSDRSNEKLFF.

J is TRBJ2-7 and V is TRBV5-4; D gene ambiguous. The V gene's germline CDR1 is SGHNT and CDR2 YYREEE (reference sequence). Between the trimmed V and J ends, which lost 5 bases and 0 bases, there was a span of 9 bases. This CDR3 comprises 13 residues. The CDR3 reads CASRGVYSYEQYF. CDR3 nucleotides: TGTGCCAGCAGGGGCGTCTACTCCTACGAGCAGTACTTC.

The chain has TRBV6-5 and TRBJ1-2; TRBD1 matches 8 bases. The length of the CDR3 is 13 residues. With V trimmed by 5 bases and J by 3 bases, 2 bases remained unmatched. CDR1 is MNHEY, CDR2 SVGAGI, per germline. CDR3 DNA sequence: TGTGCCAGCAGTCTGGACAGGGACTATGGCTACACCTTC. Protein: CASSLDRDYGYTF.

The chain couples TRBV3-1 (or the pseudogene TRBV3-2) to TRBJ2-3; TRBD1 matches at 8 bases. The CDR3 runs to 16 residues. The V segment lost 3 bases and the J segment 4 bases; nucleotides outside the gene matches: 9. From germline, CDR1 is LGHDT and CDR2 YNNKEL (reference sequence). The CDR3 region is CASSQRTGYDADTQYF. For the CDR3, the DNA is TGTGCCAGCAGCCAGCGGACAGGGTATGACGCAGATACGCAGTATTTT.

V usage is TRBV30 and J usage is TRBJ2-3; 8 bases are a match to TRBD1. This CDR3 is 13 amino acids long. Trimming at V came to 4 bases and at J to 6 bases, leaving 6 bases not matched to a gene. CDR1 GTSNPN and CDR2 SVGIG come from the germline V gene (reference sequence). CDR3 bases: TGTGCCTGGAACAGGGGGTCCGTGGATACGCAGTATTTT. Its protein is CAWNRGSVDTQYF.

The chain has TRBV5-4 and TRBJ2-6, with 11 bases identical to TRBD2. V trimming: 3 bases; J trimming: 3 bases; junction bases outside the gene matches: 5. CDR1 and CDR2 from the germline V gene are SGHNT and YYREEE (reference sequence). This CDR3 contains 17 residues. The CDR3 here is CASSSIAGGYGANVLTF. The CDR3 DNA reads TGTGCCAGCAGCTCAATAGCGGGAGGGTATGGGGCCAACGTCCTGACTTTC.

The chain joins TRBV19 to TRBJ1-3, with D unresolved. Between the trimmed V and J ends, which lost 4 bases and 2 bases, there was a span of 6 bases. Germline assignment: CDR1 LNHDA and CDR2 SQIVND (reference sequence). The CDR3 runs to 13 residues. CDR3 in amino acids: CASSRTPGNTIYF. CDR3 coding DNA: TGTGCCAGTAGTAGGACGCCTGGAAACACCATATATTTT.

The CDR3 loop reads CASSPGDRYNSPLHF. CDR3 nucleotides: TGTGCCAGCTCACCGGGGGACAGATATAATTCACCCCTCCACTTT. The chain recombines TRBV18 with TRBJ1-6; 7 bases fit TRBD1. CDR3 size: 15 residues. Unmatched junction bases numbered 3, after V lost 3 bases and J lost 4 bases. Germline assignment: CDR1 KGHSH and CDR2 LQKENI.

The rearrangement links TRBV30 to TRBJ2-1; D may match TRBD1 or TRBD2 (6 bases each). Germline V gives CDR1 GTSNPN, CDR2 SVGIG (reference sequence). The CDR3 is 13 residues long. Trimming removed 4 bases at V and 8 bases at J, with 15 bases between. The CDR3 sequence is CAWTPRGLDEQFF. The CDR3 DNA reads TGTGCCTGGACCCCCCGGGGGCTCGATGAGCAGTTCTTC. Supplemented by reference TRBV30 and TRBJ2-1, the full variable domain reads SQTIHQWPATLVQPVGSPLSLECTVEGTSNPNLYWYRQAAGRGLQLLFYSVGIGQISSEVPQNLSASRPQDRQFILSSKKLLLSDSGFYLCAWTPRGLDEQFFGPGTRLTVL.